The 13 T cell receptor beta chains presented below share a single source sample, sequenced in a study of CD8+ T cells in alopecia areata. As the sequencing template, cDNA was produced by extracting RNA and reverse transcribing it. Generated by immunoSEQ multiplex PCR, the TCRdb table keeps only in-frame clones and is missing some. The data show about 140,000 clones, 86% seen once. Stated treatment: oral pan-JAK inhibitor, 5-10 mg twice daily. Sequencing was performed on CD8+ T cells sorted from blood, taken at week 4, from a patient treated with tofacitinib. The receptor set was obtained from a human donor with alopecia areata.

This rearrangement joins TRBV6-1 to TRBJ2-7; possible D gene TRBD1, 6 bases. Germline values: CDR1 MNHNS, CDR2 SASEGT. CDR3 length: 12 amino acids. V was shortened by 6 bases and J by 5 bases, with 11 bases between the two germline ends. CDR3 DNA: TGTGCCAGCAGCGGACAGCTGAACGAGCAGTACTTC. This translates into CASSGQLNEQYF.

The V gene is TRBV30, the J gene TRBJ2-7; TRBD2 aligns across 7 bases. Germline values: CDR1 GTSNPN, CDR2 SVGIG (reference sequence). This CDR3 has 13 residues. Unmatched junction bases numbered 8, after V lost 4 bases and J lost 5 bases. Here the CDR3 DNA reads TGTGCCTGGACCTCCGGGGGAGGGGACGAGCAGTACTTC. Residues: CAWTSGGGDEQYF.

The chain joins TRBV5-4 to TRBJ1-2; D remains ambiguous. V was pared by 4 bases and J by 6 bases, with 13 bases between. The CDR3 totals 13 residues. The germline gives CDR1 SGHNT, CDR2 YYREEE (reference sequence). The CDR3 is CASSPGNRDGYTF. The CDR3 region has the DNA TGTGCCAGCAGCCCCGGGAATCGGGATGGCTACACCTTC.

The V and J genes are TRBV25-1 and TRBJ2-1; D might be TRBD2 (6 bases). V lost 3 bases to trimming and J lost 5 bases, with 11 bases between them. CDR3 length: 14 residues. Germline-derived CDR1 and CDR2 are MGHDK and SYGVNS. This CDR3 is CASSESSADNEQFF. The CDR3 DNA sequence: TGTGCCAGCAGTGAGTCTAGCGCTGACAATGAGCAGTTCTTC.

The rearrangement joins TRBV27 to TRBJ1-5; D gene unclear. The CDR3 covers 17 residues. Germline V gene lookup returns CDR1 MNHEY and CDR2 SMNVEV (reference sequence). The V end was cut by 1 base, the J end by 2 bases, with 15 bases between. In nucleotides, the CDR3 is TGTGCCAGCAGTTTATTCTCGACCGATAACGGCAATCAGCCCCAGCATTTT. Its translation: CASSLFSTDNGNQPQHF.

The gene calls are TRBV2 and TRBJ2-1; 8 bases are a match to TRBD1. CDR3 length equals 14 residues. J lost 4 bases, V lost 9 bases, and 8 bases had no gene match. The germline V gene has CDR1 SNHLY and CDR2 FYNNEI. The CDR3 here is CASPGQASYNEQFF. CDR3 bases: TGTGCCAGTCCGGGACAGGCCTCGTACAATGAGCAGTTCTTC.

The table lists this clone with a count of one. The J gene is TRBJ2-7, the V gene TRBV27; D remains ambiguous. CDR1 is MNHEY, CDR2 SMNVEV, per germline (reference sequence). Trimming took off 6 bases at V and 4 bases at J, with 10 bases between the two ends. CDR3 size: 12 residues. In nucleotides, the CDR3 is TGTGCCAGCAGCCGAGGACCATACGAGCAGTACTTC. Protein product: CASSRGPYEQYF.

The gene calls are TRBV6-5 and TRBJ2-2; 8 bases are a match to TRBD2. J gave up 3 bases and V 5 bases, and 2 bases lay outside the gene matches. Germline assignment: CDR1 MNHEY and CDR2 SVGAGI. The CDR3 length is 14 residues. The CDR3 sequence is CASSDGGDTGELFF. CDR3 coding DNA: TGTGCCAGCAGTGACGGGGGGGACACCGGGGAGCTGTTTTTT.

The CDR3 bases are TGCGCCAGCAGCTTGGTTGGAGGGGGCGGGGATACGCAGTATTTT. It yields the protein CASSLVGGGGDTQYF. The chain combines TRBV5-1 with TRBJ2-3, with D possibly matching TRBD1 (7 bases). This CDR3 spans 15 amino acids. The germline V gene has CDR1 SGHRS and CDR2 YFSETQ. The ends were cut back, 0 bases at V and 6 bases at J, with 14 bases in the middle.

The rearrangement joins TRBV7-9 to TRBJ2-7, with D possibly being TRBD1 or TRBD2 (5 bases each). This CDR3 is built from 15 residues. The germline V gene encodes CDR1 SEHNR and CDR2 FQNEAQ (reference sequence). V lost 5 bases and J lost 3, with 17 bases in between. The DNA for the CDR3 is TGTGCCAGCAGCCCTGAGGGGCTGCTCCGCTACGAGCAGTACTTC. This gives the protein CASSPEGLLRYEQYF. Filled out from reference TRBV7-9 and TRBJ2-7, the complete variable domain reads DTGVSQNPRHKITKRGQNVTFRCDPISEHNRLYWYRQTLGQGPEFLTYFQNEAQLEKSRLLSDRFSAERPKGSFSTLEIQRTEQGDSAMYLCASSPEGLLRYEQYFGPGTRLTVT.

This chain's CDR3 is CASSLFTGANQPQHF. The CDR3, as DNA: TGTGCCAGCAGTTTATTTACCGGGGCCAATCAGCCCCAGCATTTT. J is TRBJ1-5 and V is TRBV27; D may be TRBD1 (5 bases). The CDR3 has 15 amino acids. Germline-derived CDR1 and CDR2 are MNHEY and SMNVEV (reference sequence). Trimming cost V 1 base and J 3 bases, with 10 bases left between them.

This clone has only one observation. The chain recombines TRBV29-1 with TRBJ2-5; D might be TRBD1 (7 bases). Germline V CDR1 and CDR2: SQVTM, ANQGSEA. Trimming cost V 3 bases and J 1 base, with 30 bases left between them. This CDR3 spans 20 amino acids. The CDR3 loop is CSVEWGDGQAEGLTQETQYF. The CDR3 DNA reads as TGCAGCGTTGAGTGGGGGGACGGACAGGCCGAGGGGCTAACCCAAGAGACCCAGTACTTC.

The chain carries TRBV5-4 and TRBJ2-1; 10 positions agree with TRBD1. After removal of 4 bases from V and 3 bases from J, the junction contained 10 bases not matched to a gene. Germline CDR1 is SGHNT and CDR2 is YYREEE (reference sequence). The CDR3 contains 17 residues. CDR3 amino acids: CASSRGPGTGDYNEQFF. In DNA, the CDR3 is TGTGCCAGCAGCCGGGGACCCGGGACAGGGGACTACAATGAGCAGTTCTTC.